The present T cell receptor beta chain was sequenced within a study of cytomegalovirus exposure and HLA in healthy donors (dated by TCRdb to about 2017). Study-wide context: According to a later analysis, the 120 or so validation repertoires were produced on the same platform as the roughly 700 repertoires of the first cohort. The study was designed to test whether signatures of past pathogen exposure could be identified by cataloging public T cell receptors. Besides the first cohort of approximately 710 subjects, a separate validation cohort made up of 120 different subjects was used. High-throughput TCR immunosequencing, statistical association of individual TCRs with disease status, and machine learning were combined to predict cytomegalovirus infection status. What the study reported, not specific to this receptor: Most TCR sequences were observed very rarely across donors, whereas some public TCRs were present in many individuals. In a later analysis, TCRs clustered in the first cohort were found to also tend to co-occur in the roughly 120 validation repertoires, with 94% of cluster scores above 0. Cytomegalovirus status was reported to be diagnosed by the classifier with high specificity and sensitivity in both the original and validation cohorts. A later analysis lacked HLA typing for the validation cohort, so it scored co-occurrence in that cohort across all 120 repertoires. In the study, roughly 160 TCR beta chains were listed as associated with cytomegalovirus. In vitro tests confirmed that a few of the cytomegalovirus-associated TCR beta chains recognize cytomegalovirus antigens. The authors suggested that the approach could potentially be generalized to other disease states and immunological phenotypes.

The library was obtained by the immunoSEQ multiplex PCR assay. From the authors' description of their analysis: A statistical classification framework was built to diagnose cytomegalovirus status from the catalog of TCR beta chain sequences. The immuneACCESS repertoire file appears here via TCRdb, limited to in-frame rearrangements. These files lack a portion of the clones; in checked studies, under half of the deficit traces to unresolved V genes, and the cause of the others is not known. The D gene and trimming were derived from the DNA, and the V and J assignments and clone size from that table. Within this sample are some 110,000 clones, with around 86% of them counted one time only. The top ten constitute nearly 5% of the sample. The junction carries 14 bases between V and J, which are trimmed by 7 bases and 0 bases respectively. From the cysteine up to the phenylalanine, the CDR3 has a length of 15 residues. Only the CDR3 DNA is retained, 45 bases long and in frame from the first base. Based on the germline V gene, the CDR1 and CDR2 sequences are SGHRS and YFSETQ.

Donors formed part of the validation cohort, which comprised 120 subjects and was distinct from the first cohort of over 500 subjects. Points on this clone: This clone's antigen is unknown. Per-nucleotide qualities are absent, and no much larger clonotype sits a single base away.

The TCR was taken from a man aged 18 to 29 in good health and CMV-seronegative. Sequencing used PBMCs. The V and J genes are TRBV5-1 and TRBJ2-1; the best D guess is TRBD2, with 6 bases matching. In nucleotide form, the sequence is TGCGCCAGCGAGAGCGGAGGGAGCTCCTACAATGAGCAGTTCTTC. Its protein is CASESGGSSYNEQFF.